The rows below give T cell receptor beta chains drawn from one sample of a study of Graves' ophthalmopathy and Graves' hyperthyroidism. TCRdb reanalysed the multiplex PCR reads using MiXCR and keeps one entry per CDR3 protein. The table shows about 640,000 distinct CDR3 sequences, with 35% to 45% occurring only once. The sample taken for sequencing was peripheral blood. All receptors come from an adult man with Graves' ophthalmopathy. CDR3s include the opening cysteine and the closing phenylalanine or tryptophan.

j_gene: TRBJ2-7
v_gene: TRBV7-3
CDR3aa: CASSPRTGRREQYF

j_gene: TRBJ2-7
v_gene: TRBV2
CDR3aa: CASRDLTGSYEQYF

j_gene: TRBJ1-1
v_gene: TRBV7-3
CDR3aa: CASRRTGTSTEAFF

j_gene: TRBJ1-2
v_gene: TRBV6-5
CDR3aa: CASSCVSGTGSSNYGYTF

j_gene: TRBJ2-5
v_gene: TRBV18
CDR3aa: CASSHGTGIGQETQYF

j_gene: TRBJ2-3
v_gene: TRBV19
CDR3aa: CASSTDGNTQYF

j_gene: TRBJ1-6
v_gene: TRBV7-9
CDR3aa: CASRAGTPSSPLHF

j_gene: TRBJ2-5
v_gene: TRBV10-3
CDR3aa: CAISEGLAYGTQYF

j_gene: TRBJ1-4
v_gene: TRBV27
CDR3aa: CASSLSGRLTNEKLFF

j_gene: TRBJ1-1
v_gene: TRBV11-2
CDR3aa: CASSPGTGVSTEAFF

j_gene: TRBJ2-2
v_gene: TRBV10-3
CDR3aa: CASSRQMMGAGELFF

j_gene: TRBJ1-2
v_gene: TRBV27
CDR3aa: CASSPGTGQGYTF

j_gene: TRBJ2-7
v_gene: TRBV10-3
CDR3aa: CAISESRGQDGYEQYF

j_gene: TRBJ2-7
v_gene: TRBV5-1
CDR3aa: CASSLPKGLAGRLQYEQYF

j_gene: TRBJ1-3
v_gene: TRBV2
CDR3aa: CASTRAGRSSGNTIYF

j_gene: TRBJ1-5
v_gene: TRBV5-5
CDR3aa: CASSLRFLASSNQPQHF

j_gene: TRBJ1-1
v_gene: TRBV5-1
CDR3aa: CASRAGGGYGTEAFF

j_gene: TRBJ1-4
v_gene: TRBV4-2
CDR3aa: CASSPGPKSNEKLFF

j_gene: TRBJ1-5
v_gene: TRBV24-1
CDR3aa: CATRDSGAQPQHF

j_gene: TRBJ2-7
v_gene: TRBV20-1
CDR3aa: CSARSGVRLEQYF

j_gene: TRBJ1-2
v_gene: TRBV5-6
CDR3aa: CASSSRDRQAFYGYTF

j_gene: TRBJ1-2
v_gene: TRBV5-1
CDR3aa: CASSNTGTPNEYGYTF

j_gene: TRBJ2-7
v_gene: TRBV6-5
CDR3aa: CASSLQEGVNEQYF

j_gene: TRBJ1-2
v_gene: TRBV12-3/TRBV12-4
CDR3aa: CASSQGRGRGYTF

j_gene: TRBJ1-1
v_gene: TRBV20-1
CDR3aa: CSAAGGANTEAFF

j_gene: TRBJ1-2
v_gene: TRBV5-5
CDR3aa: CASSSPRVGGYTF

j_gene: TRBJ2-5
v_gene: TRBV2
CDR3aa: CASSVGQTGKEAQYF

j_gene: TRBJ2-7
v_gene: TRBV7-9
CDR3aa: CASSLSGGTYEQYF

j_gene: TRBJ1-5
v_gene: TRBV7-2
CDR3aa: CASSLDLWGGGPQHF

j_gene: TRBJ2-7
v_gene: TRBV10-3
CDR3aa: CAIAGSSYEQYF

j_gene: TRBJ2-5
v_gene: TRBV5-1
CDR3aa: CASSSGRGGETQYF

j_gene: TRBJ2-2
v_gene: TRBV7-7
CDR3aa: CASSSTSGGELFF

j_gene: TRBJ2-7
v_gene: TRBV10-3
CDR3aa: CAISVGGSHEQYF

j_gene: TRBJ2-7
v_gene: TRBV5-4
CDR3aa: CASSLVGVGYEQYF

j_gene: TRBJ1-2
v_gene: TRBV12-3/TRBV12-4
CDR3aa: CASSPLYEGYTF

j_gene: TRBJ1-5
v_gene: TRBV7-2
CDR3aa: CASSSAGGRYEHF

j_gene: TRBJ1-2
v_gene: TRBV2
CDR3aa: CASSERGGAYGYTF

j_gene: TRBJ2-7
v_gene: TRBV11-2
CDR3aa: CASSTGRGYEQYF

j_gene: TRBJ1-2
v_gene: TRBV2
CDR3aa: CASSRTDPYYGYTF

j_gene: TRBJ2-7
v_gene: TRBV9
CDR3aa: CASSKEFEFGVYEQYF

j_gene: TRBJ1-2
v_gene: TRBV27
CDR3aa: CASSLQGGLSYGYTF

j_gene: TRBJ1-5
v_gene: TRBV6-1
CDR3aa: CASSEARASNQPQHF

j_gene: TRBJ1-2
v_gene: TRBV7-8
CDR3aa: CASSPWTGRNYGYTF

j_gene: TRBJ2-7
v_gene: TRBV14
CDR3aa: CASSQGREYEQYF

j_gene: TRBJ1-1
v_gene: TRBV29-1
CDR3aa: CSLGQPGDTEAFF

j_gene: TRBJ1-2
v_gene: TRBV7-2
CDR3aa: CASSPKQQGWRGYTF

j_gene: TRBJ2-3
v_gene: TRBV9
CDR3aa: CASSVEVQSRMGTQYF

j_gene: TRBJ1-2
v_gene: TRBV19
CDR3aa: CASSMRGSYGYTF

j_gene: TRBJ2-7
v_gene: TRBV5-1
CDR3aa: CASSSGQGGEYF

j_gene: TRBJ2-7
v_gene: TRBV7-2
CDR3aa: CASSPNRGLAGGNEQYF

j_gene: TRBJ2-7
v_gene: TRBV7-9
CDR3aa: CASSAQGGREQYF

j_gene: TRBJ2-5
v_gene: TRBV6-5
CDR3aa: CASRSTGNIETQYF

j_gene: TRBJ2-7
v_gene: TRBV9
CDR3aa: CASSAPGATSYEQYF

j_gene: TRBJ1-1
v_gene: TRBV7-9
CDR3aa: CASIGGFGYGYTEAFF